The 20 T cell receptor beta chains below all came from one sample that was sequenced in a study of blood T cell repertoires in COVID-19. Method: immunoSEQ multiplex PCR; TCRdb's copy keeps in-frame clones and lacks some. The sample comprises 190,000 or so clones, 90% of which are singletons, and roughly 0.56% rests with the top ten. The specimen was peripheral blood. The receptor set was obtained from a man in his fifties or sixties with acute or convalescent COVID-19.

The rearrangement links TRBV7-3 to TRBJ1-2; maybe TRBD1 (6 bases). The CDR3 spans 13 residues. Trimming left V 1 base short and J 5 bases short, with 8 bases between. The V gene's germline CDR1 is SGHTA and CDR2 FQGTGA. CDR3 loop: CASSLNQGYGYTF. The DNA for the CDR3 is TGTGCCAGCAGCTTAAACCAGGGGTATGGCTACACCTTC.

This rearrangement joins TRBV27 to TRBJ2-7; no clear D. Trimming removed 3 bases from V and 12 bases from J, with 21 bases in between. Germline V gene lookup returns CDR1 MNHEY and CDR2 SMNVEV (reference sequence). The CDR3 has 14 residues. CDR3 nucleotide sequence: TGTGCCAGCAGTTTTAATCGCGATGCAAATAGTCGGTACTTC. This codes for CASSFNRDANSRYF.

The chain combines TRBV5-6 with TRBJ1-2; D perhaps matches TRBD1 (6 bases). The V gene's germline CDR1 is SGHDT and CDR2 YYEEEE. V dropped 1 base and J dropped 0 bases, with 13 bases sitting between them. The CDR3 extends over 16 amino acids. CDR3 loop: CASSLRDTGPNYGYTF. CDR3 nucleotides: TGTGCCAGCAGCTTGCGTGATACAGGGCCTAACTATGGCTACACCTTC.

The rearrangement joins TRBV27 to TRBJ2-2; 8 bases align to TRBD2. Germline loops: CDR1 MNHEY, CDR2 SMNVEV (reference sequence). With V trimmed by 1 base and J by 2 bases, 0 bases remained unmatched. The CDR3 has 15 residues. The CDR3 loop reads CASSLLAGNTGELFF. The CDR3 DNA reads as TGTGCCAGCAGTTTATTAGCGGGAAACACCGGGGAGCTGTTTTTT.

This chain joins TRBV10-3 and TRBJ2-5; 9 bases are a match to TRBD1. The CDR3 consists of 14 residues. J was trimmed by 5 bases and V by 6 bases; bases with no gene match: 7. Germline V CDR1 and CDR2: ENHRY, SYGVKD. Here the CDR3 DNA reads TGTGCCATCAGAGGACAGGGGAATCTGGAGACCCAGTACTTC. It encodes CAIRGQGNLETQYF.

The rearrangement joins TRBV19 to TRBJ1-6, with TRBD1 matching 7 bases. The germline CDR1 and CDR2 sequences are LNHDA and SQIVND (reference sequence). This CDR3 region has 15 residues. The junction had 13 bases not matched to a gene; V was cut back by 7 bases and J by 10 bases. CDR3 in DNA: TGTGCCAGTACTCCTTACAGGGGACGAGAGTCACCCCTCCACTTT. It specifies CASTPYRGRESPLHF. The full variable domain, in which reference TRBV19 and TRBJ1-6 provide the parts outside the CDR3, is DGGITQSPKYLFRKEGQNVTLSCEQNLNHDAMYWYRQDPGQGLRLIYYSQIVNDFQKGDIAEGYSVSREKKESFPLTVTSAQKNPTAFYLCASTPYRGRESPLHFGNGTRLTVT.

The chain links TRBV6-5 to TRBJ2-3; TRBD2 agrees at 8 bases. The germline CDR1 and CDR2 sequences are MNHEY and SVGAGI. CDR3 length equals 13 residues. V lost 6 bases, J lost 5 bases, and 4 bases stayed unmatched. This CDR3 reads CASRTSARDTQYF. In DNA, the CDR3 is TGTGCCAGCAGGACTAGCGCAAGAGATACGCAGTATTTT.

A few counts support this clone. This chain joins TRBV7-6 and TRBJ1-5, with D possibly being TRBD1 (5 bases). Germline CDR1 reads SGHVS; CDR2 reads FNYEAQ. This CDR3 has 13 residues. V lost 5 bases to trimming and J lost 3 bases, with 8 bases between them. CDR3 protein: CASSADNNQPQHF. In nucleotides, the CDR3 is TGTGCCAGCAGCGCGGACAACAATCAGCCCCAGCATTTT. The entire variable domain, with the rest obtained from reference TRBV7-6 and TRBJ1-5, is as follows: GAGVSQSPRYKVTKRGQDVALRCDPISGHVSLYWYRQALGQGPEFLTYFNYEAQQDKSGLPNDRFSAERPEGSISTLTIQRTEQRDSAMYRCASSADNNQPQHFGDGTRLSIL.

The V gene is TRBV19, the J gene TRBJ1-5; D is unclear. Germline V lookup: CDR1 LNHDA, CDR2 SQIVND (reference sequence). This CDR3 has 14 amino acids. Trimming pared 7 bases from V and 3 bases from J, leaving 13 bases between. CDR3 amino acids: CASTPYGFNQPQHF. CDR3 coding DNA: TGTGCCAGTACTCCCTACGGGTTCAATCAGCCCCAGCATTTT.

V and J are TRBV7-9 and TRBJ2-1, with D perhaps TRBD1 (6 bases). The CDR3 contains 15 residues. V lost 0 bases and J lost 2, with 8 bases in between. Germline V CDR1 and CDR2: SEHNR, FQNEAQ (reference sequence). In nucleotides, the CDR3 is TGTGCCAGCAGCTTAGCGGGACAAACCTACAATGAGCAGTTCTTC. Its translation is CASSLAGQTYNEQFF. Using reference TRBV7-9 and TRBJ2-1 for the parts outside the CDR3, the full variable domain is DTGVSQNPRHKITKRGQNVTFRCDPISEHNRLYWYRQTLGQGPEFLTYFQNEAQLEKSRLLSDRFSAERPKGSFSTLEIQRTEQGDSAMYLCASSLAGQTYNEQFFGPGTRLTVL.

This rearrangement joins TRBV10-1 to TRBJ1-1; tentatively, D is TRBD1 (5 bases). The V gene's germline CDR1 is WNHNN and CDR2 SYGVQD (reference sequence). The CDR3 has 14 residues. Trimming cost V 5 bases and J 2 bases, with 12 bases left between them. CDR3 sequence (DNA): TGCGCCAGCAGTCCAGGGCGGGGTAACACTGAAGCTTTCTTT. Protein: CASSPGRGNTEAFF.

The chain links TRBV28 to TRBJ2-3; 7 positions agree with TRBD2. Unmatched junction bases numbered 10, after V lost 7 bases and J lost 0 bases. This CDR3 comprises 16 residues. The germline V gene has CDR1 MDHEN and CDR2 SYDVKM. CDR3 loop: CASMSVRRGSTDTQYF. Written as DNA, the CDR3 is TGTGCCAGCATGAGTGTACGGCGGGGGAGCACAGATACGCAGTATTTT.

The chain employs TRBV4-1 and TRBJ2-1, with TRBD1 matching 9 bases. The length of the CDR3 is 15 residues. V shed 1 base, J shed 6 bases, and the junction held 4 bases outside the gene matches. CDR1 is MGHRA, CDR2 YSYEKL, per germline. CDR3 sequence reads: CASSQVDRGGNEQFF. For the CDR3, the DNA is TGCGCCAGCAGCCAAGTGGACAGGGGTGGCAATGAGCAGTTCTTC.

This clone was picked up a small number of times. The chain links TRBV19 to TRBJ1-6; TRBD1 aligns across 9 bases. Per the germline V gene, CDR1 is LNHDA and CDR2 is SQIVND (reference sequence). CDR3 length: 16 residues. The J segment lost 3 bases and the V segment lost 6 bases, leaving 6 bases of the junction unmatched. The CDR3 bases are TGTGCCAGTAGCAACCGACAGGGGGGCTATAATTCACCCCTCCACTTT. Amino acids: CASSNRQGGYNSPLHF. Variable domain in full (rest from reference TRBV19 and TRBJ1-6): DGGITQSPKYLFRKEGQNVTLSCEQNLNHDAMYWYRQDPGQGLRLIYYSQIVNDFQKGDIAEGYSVSREKKESFPLTVTSAQKNPTAFYLCASSNRQGGYNSPLHFGNGTRLTVT.

This clone appeared a few times. The rearrangement uses TRBV28 and TRBJ1-2, with TRBD1 matching over 7 bases. This CDR3 spans 14 amino acids. V trimming: 6 bases; J trimming: 4 bases; junction bases outside the gene matches: 8. Germline V gene lookup returns CDR1 MDHEN and CDR2 SYDVKM. The CDR3, as DNA: TGTGCCAGCAGAGCCGACAGGGTCCCCTATGGCTACACCTTC. This encodes CASRADRVPYGYTF.

V and J are TRBV29-1 and TRBJ2-7, with no clear D. The CDR3 extends over 12 amino acids. Germline V gives CDR1 SQVTM, CDR2 ANQGSEA. Trimming took off 6 bases at V and 1 base at J, with 10 bases between the two ends. The CDR3 DNA follows: TGCAGCGTCTTTTCTAATTCCTACGAGCAGTACTTC. It specifies CSVFSNSYEQYF.

V usage is TRBV27 and J usage is TRBJ1-5; D is possibly TRBD1 (5 bases). V lost 8 bases and J lost 2, with 10 bases in between. Germline V gene data show CDR1 as MNHEY and CDR2 as SMNVEV (reference sequence). This CDR3 spans 13 amino acids. This CDR3 is CASWGYGNQPQHF. For the CDR3, the DNA is TGTGCCAGCTGGGGCTACGGCAATCAGCCCCAGCATTTT.

This chain links TRBV7-9 with TRBJ1-6; TRBD1 matches at 7 bases. V was pared by 5 bases and J by 5 bases, with 6 bases of the junction left unmatched. The CDR3 spans 15 residues. Germline CDR1 is SEHNR and CDR2 is FQNEAQ (reference sequence). CDR3 sequence reads: CASSLPGQNNSPLHF. The DNA of the CDR3 is TGTGCCAGCAGCCTCCCGGGACAGAATAATTCACCCCTCCACTTT.

The chain is built from TRBV5-1 and TRBJ2-1, with 11 bases aligning to TRBD1. The CDR3 is 14 residues long. Looked up from germline, CDR1 is SGHRS and CDR2 is YFSETQ. Trimming removed 2 bases from V and 9 bases from J; junction bases left unmatched: 4. CDR3 protein: CASSLGTGGLEQFF. Written as DNA, the CDR3 is TGCGCCAGCAGCTTAGGGACAGGGGGACTTGAGCAGTTCTTC.

The V gene is TRBV5-6, the J gene TRBJ2-5, with a weak D call TRBD1 (6 bases). The CDR3 totals 15 residues. Trimming took 0 bases from V and 7 from J, leaving 16 bases between them. Looked up from germline, CDR1 is SGHDT and CDR2 is YYEEEE. The CDR3: CASSLEAGRGPTQYF. The DNA for the CDR3 is TGTGCCAGCAGCTTGGAAGCCGGCAGGGGTCCGACCCAGTACTTC. The full variable domain, in which reference TRBV5-6 and TRBJ2-5 provide the parts outside the CDR3, is DAGVTQSPTHLIKTRGQQVTLRCSPKSGHDTVSWYQQALGQGPQFIFQYYEEEERQRGNFPDRFSGHQFPNYSSELNVNALLLGDSALYLCASSLEAGRGPTQYFGPGTRLLVL.